The TCR beta chain described here comes from a study of blood T cell repertoires in COVID-19. Study summary: Samples taken during acute and convalescent COVID-19 were collected in the United States, Italy and Spain. PBMCs, B-cell-depleted T cells, or T cells provided the cDNA or gDNA that made up the material.

This clone was recorded a few times. CDR1 and CDR2 from the germline V gene are WNHNN and SYGVQD (reference sequence). The CDR3 length is 14 residues. V was pared by 6 bases and J by 4 bases, with 8 bases of the junction left unmatched. Authors' methods: Reference gene primer amplification in the assay estimated nucleated cell counts. Data came from immunoSEQ multiplex PCR; TCRdb stores just in-frame clones and leaves some out. That table supplies the V and J calls and clone size; D and trimming were determined from the DNA. The data contain some 20,000 clones, 86% of them singletons. The material sequenced was peripheral blood. This clonotype was obtained from a human donor with acute or convalescent COVID-19. The donor label of this sample is uncertain. The chain links TRBV10-1 to TRBJ1-2, with TRBD1 matching 7 bases. The CDR3 spells CASRMTGSGYGYTF. CDR3 DNA: TGCGCCAGCAGAATGACAGGGAGCGGCTATGGCTACACCTTC.